Below are 8 T cell receptor beta chains sequenced from a single sample in a study of shared clonotypes between healthy human individuals. Sequencing was performed with immunoSEQ multiplex PCR; in TCRdb, only in-frame clones are kept and a portion is missing. The sample includes roughly 2.4 million clones, approximately 96% of them seen just once. Sequencing used naive CD4+ T cells sorted from blood. The subset denotes: CD45RA+ positively selected. The receptors were gathered from a man younger than 30 in good health.

This chain joins TRBV5-1 and TRBJ1-4; D perhaps matches TRBD1 (5 bases). The V gene's germline CDR1 is SGHRS and CDR2 YFSETQ. V lost 5 bases and J lost 8, with 22 bases in between. CDR3 length equals 16 residues. CDR3 nucleotide sequence: TGCGCCAGCAGACCAGATGTGGGGGTTTCGCGGGAAAAACTGTTTTTT. This encodes CASRPDVGVSREKLFF.

The chain couples TRBV7-2 to TRBJ2-5; 7 nucleotides line up with TRBD2. CDR1 and CDR2 from the germline V gene are SGHTA and FQGNSA. The J segment lost 5 bases and the V segment lost 5 bases, leaving 14 bases of the junction unmatched. The CDR3 has 16 residues. CDR3 nucleotides: TGTGCCAGCAGCCTGGCTAGCGGACTGCTCCCGGAGACCCAGTACTTC. Translation gives CASSLASGLLPETQYF. Variable domain in full (rest from reference TRBV7-2 and TRBJ2-5): GAGVSQSPSNKVTEKGKDVELRCDPISGHTALYWYRQSLGQGLEFLIYFQGNSAPDKSGLPSDRFSAERTGGSVSTLTIQRTQQEDSAVYLCASSLASGLLPETQYFGPGTRLLVL.

The chain employs TRBV5-1 and TRBJ1-2; D gene uncertain. The CDR3 has 14 amino acids. Trimming cost V 0 bases and J 5 bases, with 11 bases left between them. Germline CDR1 is SGHRS and CDR2 is YFSETQ. CDR3 region: CASSLAFVGYGYTF. CDR3 bases: TGCGCCAGCAGCTTGGCCTTTGTAGGGTATGGCTACACCTTC.

The V gene is TRBV5-1, the J gene TRBJ2-1; maybe TRBD2 (6 bases). The V and J ends lost 0 bases and 9 bases respectively, with 13 bases between them. This CDR3 comprises 14 residues. Germline V lookup: CDR1 SGHRS, CDR2 YFSETQ. The CDR3, as DNA: TGCGCCAGCAGCTTGGCCACCGTGGGGGGTGAGCAGTTCTTC. Encoded protein: CASSLATVGGEQFF.

A single count supports this clone. The sample holds other DNA sequences that translate to the same CDR3. The chain couples TRBV18 to TRBJ1-1; 7 positions match TRBD1. Looked up from germline, CDR1 is KGHSH and CDR2 is LQKENI. This CDR3 region has 15 residues. The junction had 1 base not matched to a gene; V was cut back by 0 bases and J by 0 bases. The CDR3 nucleotides are TGTGCCAGCTCACCACCGGGACAGATGAACACTGAAGCTTTCTTT. It encodes CASSPPGQMNTEAFF.

The CDR3 region is CASSPLGVEQYF. Here the CDR3 DNA reads TGTGCCAGCTCACCGTTGGGGGTTGAGCAGTACTTC. This chain links TRBV18 with TRBJ2-7; D tentatively reads TRBD1 or TRBD2 (5 bases each). CDR3 length equals 12 residues. The ends were cut back, 3 bases at V and 7 bases at J, with 10 bases in the middle. The germline CDR1 and CDR2 sequences are KGHSH and LQKENI.

V and J are TRBV6-1 and TRBJ2-7; D might be TRBD2 (6 bases). CDR1 and CDR2 (germline): MNHNS, SASEGT. Trimming shortened V by 10 bases and J by 1 base, and 20 bases separated the two germline ends. The length of the CDR3 is 15 residues. DNA of the CDR3: TGTGCCACCGCTCGGATCGTTAGCGGATCCTACGAGCAGTACTTC. This sequence encodes CATARIVSGSYEQYF.

V usage is TRBV7-2 and J usage is TRBJ2-6; D is uncertain. V was clipped by 4 bases and J by 4 bases, with 8 bases between them. The CDR3 consists of 14 residues. Germline V gene sequence: CDR1 SGHTA, CDR2 FQGNSA. CDR3 coding DNA: TGTGCCAGCAGCTCCTCCCGGGGGGCCAACGTCCTGACTTTC. Its translation is CASSSSRGANVLTF.